The sample holds a few counts of the clone carrying this T cell receptor (beta chain). Its specificity is not known. As it was prepared, the TCRbeta library received unique molecular identifiers. TCRdb reanalysed the PCR reads using MiXCR and keeps one entry per CDR3 protein. Of over 450,000 distinct CDR3 sequences in the sample, over 9.5% are singletons; the top ten hold 2% to 2.5%. This CDR3 region has 15 residues. CDR1 and CDR2 (germline): MNHEY, SVGAGI. Trimming removed 0 bases at V and 4 bases at J, with 11 bases between. The entry originates in a study of T-cell reconstitution after alpha-beta-depleted transplantation in children. Study-wide results and limits: About two months after transplant, alpha-beta T cells reportedly came from several hundred expanded graft clones. One year post-transplant, T-cell counts and diversity were largely derived from T cells produced anew.

The rearrangement joins TRBV6-5 to TRBJ2-3, with no clear D. The material was PBMCs, obtained before TCRalphabeta/CD19-depleted stem cell transplant. The sequence was obtained from a child younger than 10 with inherited bone marrow failure, due to receive a stem cell transplant. The CDR3 nucleotides are TGTGCCAGCAGTTACTCTTCACCTGTTTCAGATACGCAGTATTTT. As protein: CASSYSSPVSDTQYF.